The clone carrying this T cell receptor (beta chain) was found a few times. Sequence at one end of the junction differs from germline and may be a read error. CDR3 length equals 13 residues. CDR1 and CDR2 from the germline V gene are SNHLY and FYNNEI. The data were obtained in a study of identical twins. TCRdb reanalysed the 5' RACE reads using MiXCR and keeps one entry per CDR3 protein. Here the sample spans under 350,000 distinct CDR3 sequences, roughly 9.8% being singletons. The same sample was also used in a study of yellow fever vaccine responses in identical twins.

The sequenced sample consisted of CD8+ T cells sorted from blood. This chain connects TRBV2 to TRBJ1-1, with D perhaps matching TRBD1 (5 bases). The receptor comes from a woman younger than 30 in good health. CDR3 residues: CASSDLGVHLRIF. DNA for the CDR3: TGTGCCAGCAGTGATTTAGGGGTCCACCTTCGAATTTTT.